These T cell receptor beta chains were read from a single sample in a study of blood T cell repertoires in COVID-19. Measured with immunoSEQ multiplex PCR; TCRdb has only the in-frame clones, and not every one. Counted here are about 480,000 clones, around 88% occurring once; the ten biggest clones make up around 13%. Sequenced: peripheral blood. The source of these receptors is a woman between 45 and 65 years old with COVID-19, enrolled during active disease. CDR3s include the opening cysteine and the closing phenylalanine or tryptophan. The order of the fields is J gene, D gene, clone size, V gene, CDR3 DNA, CDR3 protein. A D gene is named only where the DNA matches it firmly. Expanded clones get a size class; other rows say once, few or many, or leave the size out.

TRBJ1-2 | NA | NA | TRBV30 | TGTGCCTGGGCGACTGATCCCCGCTATGGCTACACCTTC | CAWATDPRYGYTF
TRBJ2-3 | TRBD1 | NA | TRBV11-2 | TGTGCCAGCAGCTTAGGGTTGCTACGGCCAGGGGGTGGAGATACGCAGTATTTT | CASSLGLLRPGGGDTQYF
TRBJ1-2 | NA | NA | TRBV28 | TGTGCCAGCAGTGGGGGGAACTATGGCTACACCTTC | CASSGGNYGYTF
TRBJ1-2 | NA | NA | TRBV6-1 | TGTGCCAGCAGTGAAGCTGCGAGTTCTGCCTATGGCTACACCTTC | CASSEAASSAYGYTF
TRBJ1-4 | NA | NA | TRBV6-1 | TGTGCCAGCAGTGACCGATACCGGGACACAGGCCATGAAAAACTGTTTTTT | CASSDRYRDTGHEKLFF
TRBJ1-2 | TRBD1 | NA | TRBV7-2 | TGTGCCAGCAGGGGAGACAGGGTGGACTATGGCTACACCTTC | CASRGDRVDYGYTF
TRBJ2-3 | TRBD1 | NA | TRBV6-1 | TGTGCCAGCAGTGAAAGGGACAGGACGCAGTATTTT | CASSERDRTQYF
TRBJ2-3 | NA | NA | TRBV30 | TGTGCCTGGAGTGTAGCGGAGACAGATACGCAGTATTTT | CAWSVAETDTQYF
TRBJ2-3 | NA | once | TRBV5-5 | TGTGCCAGCAGCCTCCTGACAGATACGCAGTATTTT | CASSLLTDTQYF
TRBJ2-1 | NA | NA | TRBV5-5 | TGTGCCAGCAGCTTTCGCGGAAGAAACAATGAGCAGTTCTTC | CASSFRGRNNEQFF
TRBJ1-1 | TRBD1 | NA | TRBV25-1 | TGTGCCAGCAGTGACCTCCGGGACAGGCCCACTGAAGCTTTCTTT | CASSDLRDRPTEAFF
TRBJ1-4 | NA | NA | TRBV10-3 | TGTGCCATCAGTGAGGGGGCTATAGGAATGACTAATGAAAAACTGTTTTTT | CAISEGAIGMTNEKLFF
TRBJ1-5 | NA | NA | TRBV30 | TGTGCCTGGAGGGAAGGACAGCCAAATCAGCCCCAGCATTTT | CAWREGQPNQPQHF
TRBJ1-2 | TRBD1 | once | TRBV3-1/TRBV3-2 | TGTGCCAGCAGCCAACGACAGGGAGGTCGAGAAGGGGGTTATGGCTACACCTTC | CASSQRQGGREGGYGYTF
TRBJ1-1 | TRBD1 | few | TRBV29-1 | TGCAGCGTCGTCGAGGGACAGGGGAAGGAAGCTTTCTTT | CSVVEGQGKEAFF